Described below is a single TCR beta chain sequence and its context. Given a much more abundant clone one base away, this may be a read error. This sample is part of a study of tumor-infiltrating lymphocytes in primary liver carcinoma. Total RNA amounting to roughly 450 ng was the source from which TCR beta cDNA was made with a constant-region primer. Three rounds of nested multiplex PCR with slightly modified ARM-PCR produced TCR beta libraries. The study ran its first two PCR rounds for around 10 cycles each, using TRBV1-TRBV30 forward primers and a C-beta reverse primer. TCRdb redid the calling of the multiplex PCR reads with MiXCR, one entry per CDR3 protein. Of about 110,000 distinct CDR3 sequences listed, approximately 80% are singletons. This CDR3 spans 15 amino acids. Germline V lookup: CDR1 LGHNA, CDR2 YNFKEQ. The V segment lost 1 base and the J segment 5 bases; nucleotides outside the gene matches: 6.

For each extraction, RNA and DNA were obtained together from approximately 20-30 mg of unsorted bulk tissue. The sample was liver tumor tissue from sampling region 3. The sample's subset: tumor region T3, left-lateral pole. The rearrangement uses TRBV4-2 and TRBJ2-3; TRBD2 agrees at 7 bases. The source is a man aged 35-49 years with primary liver carcinoma and hepatitis B virus infection. CDR3 nucleotides: TGTGCCAGCAGCCAAGGGGAGGGGACCAGAGATACGCAGTATTTT. Amino acid sequence: CASSQGEGTRDTQYF.